The T cell receptor beta chain described here comes from a study of human T cells and chemical hapten exposure (dated by TCRdb to the early 2020s). With respect to the entire study: For sensitization, 2% DPC in acetone was applied to a 2 cm by 2 cm area of upper inner arm skin. Throughout the study period of roughly five months, patients also received therapeutic DPC doses to the scalp every week. Blood for TCR sequencing was provided by twenty-nine alopecia patients at one to four time points (pre-sensitization, 2, 6 and 24 weeks). Blood was sampled from patients pre-sensitization (week 0) and at 2, 6 and about 24 weeks after DPC sensitization. The study tracked peripheral blood TCR repertoire changes in vivo during primary and secondary sensitization to the hapten diphenylcyclopropenone (DPC) in alopecia patients. Patch testing was done on the upper back using Finn chambers containing 0.01% DPC, and results were scored after 6 days according to International Contact Dermatitis Research Group standards. The mostly female patient cohort included alopecia areata with under or over 50% scalp involvement, alopecia totalis and alopecia universalis. Libraries were combined into a pool for sequencing, and differences in TCR yield between samples came mainly from small differences in library volumes within the pool. Here is what the overall study found, with its caveats: Because all patients had alopecia, a presumed autoimmune disease, the immune response of the patients might differ from that of healthy individuals. Repeated subsampling changed both the strength of the expansion versus patch-test correlation and the threshold at which that correlation became significant. Patch test score was positively correlated with the number of PT1 expanded TCRs, with significance at thresholds 8, 16 and 32 but not at 4. Expanded TCRs formed significantly more large CDR3 similarity clusters than pre-sensitization or healthy control sets, consistent with antigen-driven responses. DPC sensitization did not change the number of TCRs with a frequency above 1 in 1000, and there was no evidence of changes in global repertoire structure.

With regard to this clonotype: The clone's antigen remains unknown. No base quality values were provided; no much bigger clone lies one nucleotide off.

The method behind the library was RACE. For sequencing, a NextSeq 500 was employed. During library preparation, unique molecular identifiers were attached to individual cDNA molecules so that TCRs could be counted in a quantitative, reproducible way. From each blood RNA sample, both TCR alpha and TCR beta chains were sequenced. The published analysis was carried out like this. Samples had a median of roughly 87,000 TCRs, with a range from roughly 23,224 to 750,000. V, J and CDR3 annotation of the TCR reads was carried out using the Decombinator software suite. For PS versus PT1 abundance plots, all samples were subsampled to the same number of TCRs (28,000). TCRs were defined as expanded if absent before sensitization and observed at least eight times at the 2-week time point. In TCRdb, the public reads were trimmed at Q25 with fastp and aligned with MiXCR, with productive beta chains retained. For every CDR3 protein sequence, its rows merge into one entry that carries the most common genes and DNA. What appears here as the V and J calls and clone size reflects TCRdb's work, not the paper's. In this sample the table shows tens of thousands of distinct CDR3 sequences, more than 9% of which occur a single time. The biggest ten clones account for around 1.5% of the sample.

Trimming accounts for 0 bases at V and 4 bases at J, while the number of junction bases matched to no gene is 9. For CDR1 and CDR2, the germline V gene (reference sequence) lists MNHEY and SMNVEV. The CDR3 sequence holds 16 residues, the cysteine and phenylalanine included. Only the CDR3 DNA is retained, 48 bases long and in frame from the first base. The time point tag for this specimen amounts to: patch test 2, 6 weeks after DPC sensitization. The sample's treatment or condition label, in plain terms: therapeutic diphenylcyclopropenone sensitization with weekly scalp DPC. At every patch-test visit, the blood draw took place before the patch test was put on. Eligible patients were aged 18 to 70, diagnosed with alopecia, deemed suitable for DPC therapy, and excluded if pregnant. Unfractionated whole blood was collected in Tempus Blood RNA tubes, and total RNA was extracted from that blood.

The TCR comes from a man in his late teens or twenties with alopecia areata. Some clones in this sample may be carry-over from other donors' samples. The rearranged segments are TRBV27 and TRBJ2-7, with TRBD1 identical over 7 junction bases. The input for sequencing was whole blood, taken in connection with sensitization to the hapten diphenylcyclopropenone (DPC). The CDR3 corresponds to CASSLSVGQSDYEQYF. The sequenced DNA is TGTGCCAGCAGTTTATCGGTGGGACAGAGCGATTACGAGCAGTACTTC.